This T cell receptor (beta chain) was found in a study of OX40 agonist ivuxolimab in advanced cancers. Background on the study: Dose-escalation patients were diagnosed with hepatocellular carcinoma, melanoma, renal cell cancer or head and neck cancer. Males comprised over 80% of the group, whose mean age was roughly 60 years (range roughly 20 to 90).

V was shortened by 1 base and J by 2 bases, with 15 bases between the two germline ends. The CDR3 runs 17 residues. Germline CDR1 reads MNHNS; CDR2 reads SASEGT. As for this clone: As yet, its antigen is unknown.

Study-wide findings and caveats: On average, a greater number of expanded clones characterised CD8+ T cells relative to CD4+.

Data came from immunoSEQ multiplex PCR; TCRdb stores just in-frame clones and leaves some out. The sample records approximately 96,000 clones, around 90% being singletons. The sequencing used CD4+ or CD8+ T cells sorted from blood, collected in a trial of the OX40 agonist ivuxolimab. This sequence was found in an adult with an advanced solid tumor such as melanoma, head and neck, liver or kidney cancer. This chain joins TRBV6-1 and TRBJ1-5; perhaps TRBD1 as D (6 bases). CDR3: CASSEVGGARGNQPQHF. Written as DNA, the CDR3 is TGTGCCAGCAGTGAAGTAGGGGGAGCGAGGGGCAATCAGCCCCAGCATTTT.